The clone carrying this T cell receptor (beta chain) was seen ten or more times. Its antigen is unknown. The data are from a study of CD8+CD57+ T cells in acquired aplastic anemia. The overall study: CD4+ and CD8+ cells, once sorted, gave DNA averaging approximately 3 ug.

With V trimmed by 2 bases and J by 2 bases, 1 base remained unmatched. This CDR3 has 16 amino acids. CDR1 and CDR2 from the germline V gene are ENHRY and SYGVKD. Study-level results: Overlapping CD8+ CDR3 repertoires of patients and controls contained some 30 shared sequences.

Using genomic DNA as the template, TCR beta VDJ and CDR3 profiling was carried out. TCRdb re-analysed the reads in MiXCR, keeping a single row per CDR3 protein. The data show 90,000 to 150,000 distinct CDR3 sequences, under 60% seen once. All patients picked for sequencing had shown, by flow cytometry, an expansion of CD8+CD57+ cells. Every one of the patients had aplastic anemia (severe, acquired). The rearrangement uses TRBV10-3 and TRBJ2-3; 13 nucleotides align to TRBD2. The origin of this receptor is a human donor with aplastic anemia. Sequencing input: sorted CD4+, CD8+, or CD8+CD57+ T cells (not recorded which) from PBMCs. This CDR3 is CAISEGLAGVTDTQYF. The CDR3 DNA is TGTGCCATCAGTGAGGGACTAGCGGGGGTCACAGATACGCAGTATTTT.